Below, 28 T cell receptor beta chains from the same sample are listed, as sequenced in a study of sequential checkpoint blockade in melanoma. The assay was immunoSEQ multiplex PCR, and TCRdb's table has in-frame clones only and misses some. The table records about 4,900 clones, roughly a third of them present only once. Treatment defined: randomized to nivolumab then ipilimumab (arm A) or the reverse (arm B). The sequencing used tumor tissue (inferred from file names), collected from a patient given nivolumab and ipilimumab in sequence. The receptor set was obtained from a human donor with melanoma.

The chain employs TRBV18 and TRBJ1-2; 10 bases align to TRBD1. CDR1 is KGHSH, CDR2 LQKENI, per germline. This CDR3 contains 16 residues. The junction had 11 bases not matched to a gene; V was cut back by 4 bases and J by 6 bases. This chain's CDR3 is CASSRDRGAPRDGYTF. The CDR3 DNA reads as TGTGCCAGCTCACGGGACAGGGGCGCACCGAGAGATGGCTACACCTTC.

This clone is labeled as large. The V gene is TRBV6-8, the J gene TRBJ1-1; no definite D call. CDR1 is MNHGY, CDR2 SAAAGT, per germline. This CDR3 has 18 amino acids. Trimming removed 2 bases at V and 4 bases at J, with 23 bases between. CDR3 bases: TGTGCCAGCAGTTACGTTAAGGGTCCTAGAATGGCGGGCACTGAAGCTTTCTTT. This translates into CASSYVKGPRMAGTEAFF.

In its sample, this clone is medium-sized. The chain is built from TRBV6-8 and TRBJ2-7, with 9 nucleotides matching TRBD2. Germline loops: CDR1 MNHGY, CDR2 SAAAGT. V lost 5 bases to trimming and J lost 5 bases; unmatched junction nucleotides: 13. This CDR3 spans 16 amino acids. CDR3 residues: CASSPLMSGGRDEQYF. CDR3 sequence (DNA): TGTGCCAGCAGTCCACTTATGAGCGGGGGGCGCGACGAGCAGTACTTC.

Sample share makes this clone medium-sized (0.01 to 0.1%). The chain carries TRBV6-8 and TRBJ1-5, with 7 bases matching TRBD1. The CDR3 has 16 amino acids. CDR1 is MNHGY, CDR2 SAAAGT, per germline. V shed 5 bases, J shed 4 bases, and the junction held 11 bases outside the gene matches. In DNA form, the CDR3 reads TGTGCCAGCAGTGGGATCCGGGACAGCGTAAATCAGCCCCAGCATTTT. Residues: CASSGIRDSVNQPQHF.

The chain carries TRBV19 and TRBJ1-6, with 7 positions matching TRBD1. Germline CDR1 reads LNHDA; CDR2 reads SQIVND (reference sequence). Trimming at V came to 3 bases and at J to 6 bases, leaving 8 bases not matched to a gene. The CDR3 is 16 residues long. The chain's CDR3 is CASSIRQGDGNSPLHF. The CDR3, as DNA: TGTGCCAGTAGTATTCGACAGGGCGATGGTAATTCACCCCTCCACTTT.

The J gene is TRBJ1-2, the V gene TRBV29-1; TRBD1 might be the D (6 bases). Between the trimmed V and J ends, which lost 5 bases and 8 bases, there was a span of 18 bases. This CDR3 spans 13 amino acids. Germline assignment: CDR1 SQVTM and CDR2 ANQGSEA. The CDR3, as DNA: TGCAGCGTTCGAGAAACAGGGTCCCTGGGCTACACCTTC. It is translated as CSVRETGSLGYTF.

The rearrangement joins TRBV28 to TRBJ1-6; 7 nucleotides match TRBD1. J was trimmed by 6 bases and V by 6 bases; bases with no gene match: 5. CDR3 length: 14 amino acids. Germline V gene lookup returns CDR1 MDHEN and CDR2 SYDVKM. CDR3 sequence: CASRPGQTNSPLHF. The DNA of the CDR3 is TGTGCCAGCAGACCGGGACAGACTAATTCACCCCTCCACTTT.

This clone is medium-sized in the sample. V gene TRBV4-1 combines with J gene TRBJ1-4; TRBD1 might be the D (5 bases). V dropped 1 base and J dropped 5 bases, with 8 bases sitting between them. Germline assignment: CDR1 MGHRA and CDR2 YSYEKL. CDR3 size: 14 residues. The CDR3 DNA is TGCGCCAGCAGCCAAGTTGGGACGAATGAAAAACTGTTTTTT. It translates to CASSQVGTNEKLFF.

There are a few counts of this clone. This chain joins TRBV6-8 and TRBJ2-4; 13 positions match TRBD2. Germline-derived CDR1 and CDR2 are MNHGY and SAAAGT. Trimming took 4 bases from V and 5 from J; bases not matched to a gene: 14. This CDR3 has 19 amino acids. CDR3 amino acids: CASSWAAGLAGLSQNIQYF. In nucleotides, the CDR3 is TGTGCCAGCAGTTGGGCAGCGGGACTAGCGGGGCTATCCCAAAACATTCAGTACTTC.

In its sample, this clone was seen a few times. The chain combines TRBV6-8 with TRBJ2-7; tentative D call: TRBD1 (6 bases). V lost 6 bases and J lost 1, with 16 bases in between. Germline loops: CDR1 MNHGY, CDR2 SAAAGT. The CDR3 has 15 amino acids. CDR3 coding DNA: TGTGCCAGCAGGGAACAGGGACCAATGTCCTACGAGCAGTACTTC. Its protein product is CASREQGPMSYEQYF.

This clone was seen a few times. The chain combines TRBV6-7 with TRBJ1-5, with D possibly matching TRBD1 (6 bases). TRBV6-7 has ORF status, its function being uncertain. This CDR3 is 15 amino acids long. Trimming stripped 1 base from V and 0 bases from J, with 7 bases between. CDR3 in amino acids: CASSYLGASNQPQHF. Written as DNA, the CDR3 is TGTGCCAGCAGTTACTTGGGGGCTAGCAATCAGCCCCAGCATTTT.

This chain joins TRBV18 and TRBJ2-1; tentative D call: TRBD2 (5 bases). This CDR3 is built from 13 residues. Germline V gene data show CDR1 as KGHSH and CDR2 as LQKENI. The ends were cut back, 0 bases at V and 7 bases at J, with 7 bases in the middle. The CDR3 coding sequence is TGTGCCAGCTCACCACCGGGAGCGAATGAGCAGTTCTTC. Translated: CASSPPGANEQFF.

This clone has more than one count but fewer than ten. The rearrangement uses TRBV6-8 and TRBJ1-2, with 7 bases lining up with TRBD1. This CDR3 is built from 13 residues. Germline lookup yields CDR1 MNHGY and CDR2 SAAAGT. The V and J ends lost 8 bases and 0 bases, in that order; junction bases with no gene match: 3. In DNA, the CDR3 is TGTGCCAGCGTCGGGACAGCTAACTATGGCTACACCTTC. Amino acid sequence: CASVGTANYGYTF.

The chain has TRBV23-1 and TRBJ2-7, with TRBD1 identical over 7 bases. TRBV23-1 is classed as an ORF, of uncertain function. With 7 bases clipped from V and 4 bases from J, the junction kept 10 bases outside the gene matches. This CDR3 is built from 14 residues. The CDR3 region is CASKIRDRQYEQYF. The CDR3, as DNA: TGCGCCAGCAAAATCCGGGACAGACAGTACGAGCAGTACTTC.

The V and J genes are TRBV29-1 and TRBJ2-1; 7 positions agree with TRBD2. The V segment lost 0 bases and the J segment 7 bases; nucleotides outside the gene matches: 9. The CDR3 loop spans 15 amino acids. Germline V gene sequence: CDR1 SQVTM, CDR2 ANQGSEA. The CDR3 is CSVEEASGVGNEQFF. The CDR3 coding sequence is TGCAGCGTTGAAGAAGCCAGCGGGGTGGGGAATGAGCAGTTCTTC.

This clone came up a few times. The genes are TRBV6-8 and TRBJ2-5, with 9 positions matching TRBD1. Per germline, CDR1 MNHGY and CDR2 SAAAGT. The CDR3 covers 15 residues. Trimming at V came to 2 bases and at J to 2 bases, leaving 3 bases not matched to a gene. The CDR3 DNA sequence: TGTGCCAGCAGTTACCAGGACAGGGGACAAGAGACCCAGTACTTC. Encoded protein: CASSYQDRGQETQYF.

The table lists this clone with a few counts. The chain uses TRBV23-1 and TRBJ2-5; D call uncertain. TRBV23-1 carries the ORF label, with uncertain function. This CDR3 contains 13 residues. V shed 6 bases and J shed 1 base, with 9 bases lying between them. In DNA, the CDR3 is TGCGCCAGCAGCTTGGGTGGCCAAGAGACCCAGTACTTC. Translating gives CASSLGGQETQYF.

In its sample, this clone was seen a few times. This chain joins TRBV9 and TRBJ2-6, with unresolved D. The CDR3 runs 13 residues. CDR1 SGDLS and CDR2 YYNGEE come from the germline V gene. V was cut by 3 bases and J by 5 bases, with 6 bases left in between. The CDR3 region has the DNA TGTGCCAGCAGCGGGGATCGGGCCAACGTCCTGACTTTC. Residues: CASSGDRANVLTF.

V and J are TRBV12-5 and TRBJ2-3; TRBD2 matches at 8 bases. Germline V lookup: CDR1 LGHNT, CDR2 FRNRAP. With 9 bases clipped from V and 2 bases from J, the junction kept 7 bases outside the gene matches. CDR3 length: 14 amino acids. The CDR3 DNA reads TGTGCTAGCTCCCCAGCGGGAGCCACAGATACGCAGTATTTT. It specifies CASSPAGATDTQYF.

This rearrangement joins TRBV7-5 to TRBJ2-2; the table names TRBD1, a call not compared with the DNA. TRBV7-5 is a documented pseudogene. CDR3 size: 14 residues. As DNA, the CDR3 is TGTGCCAGCAGCTCACAGGGGCTCACCGGGGAGCTGTTTTTT. Translating it yields CASSSQGLTGELFF.

The chain uses TRBV10-3 and TRBJ2-2; 9 bases map to TRBD1. J lost 8 bases, V lost 10 bases, and 5 bases had no gene match. The CDR3 is made up of 12 amino acids. The germline V gene encodes CDR1 ENHRY and CDR2 SYGVKD. The CDR3 region is CASYRGLGELFF. DNA of the CDR3: TGTGCCAGCTACAGGGGGCTGGGGGAGCTGTTTTTT.

This clone was observed a few times. This chain joins TRBV5-1 and TRBJ2-5; D not certain. The germline gives CDR1 SGHRS, CDR2 YFSETQ. V was pared by 1 base and J by 1 base, with 8 bases between. CDR3 size: 14 residues. The CDR3 loop is CASSLSTAQETQYF. The CDR3 coding sequence is TGCGCCAGCAGCTTGTCGACCGCCCAAGAGACCCAGTACTTC. The full variable domain, rest sourced from reference TRBV5-1 and TRBJ2-5, is KAGVTQTPRYLIKTRGQQVTLSCSPISGHRSVSWYQQTPGQGLQFLFEYFSETQRNKGNFPGRFSGRQFSNSRSEMNVSTLELGDSALYLCASSLSTAQETQYFGPGTRLLVL.

Within the sample, this clone is medium-sized (0.01 to 0.1%). The J gene is TRBJ1-1, the V gene TRBV11-3; TRBD1 might be the D (6 bases). The germline V gene encodes CDR1 SGHNT and CDR2 YENEEA. V lost 4 bases and J lost 0, with 15 bases in between. This CDR3 is built from 16 residues. The CDR3 DNA reads TGTGCCAGCAGCTCGGGAGCGGACAGTTTGAACACTGAAGCTTTCTTT. It encodes CASSSGADSLNTEAFF.

This clone appeared a few times. The V call is TRBV27, the J call TRBJ2-1, with TRBD2 as a possible D gene (7 bases). Trimming stripped 11 bases from V and 7 bases from J, with 21 bases between. The CDR3 contains 14 residues. Germline V gene sequence: CDR1 MNHEY, CDR2 SMNVEV (reference sequence). The CDR3 DNA sequence: TGTGCCTCTAAGCGCGGGGGCCTAAGGAATGAGCAGTTCTTC. Its protein is CASKRGGLRNEQFF.

The chain joins TRBV5-1 to TRBJ1-6; 8 nucleotides line up with TRBD1. The J segment lost 14 bases and the V segment lost 0 bases, leaving 7 bases of the junction unmatched. The germline CDR1 and CDR2 sequences are SGHRS and YFSETQ. The CDR3 runs 14 residues. The DNA for the CDR3 is TGCGCCAGCAGCTTGGGACAGGGGCCTCGGGCCCTCCACTTT. Protein sequence: CASSLGQGPRALHF. The whole variable domain, filled in from reference TRBV5-1 and TRBJ1-6, reads KAGVTQTPRYLIKTRGQQVTLSCSPISGHRSVSWYQQTPGQGLQFLFEYFSETQRNKGNFPGRFSGRQFSNSRSEMNVSTLELGDSALYLCASSLGQGPRALHFGNGTRLTVT.

The rearrangement joins TRBV19 to TRBJ2-7, with 7 nucleotides matching TRBD1. The CDR3 runs 13 residues. V was clipped by 3 bases and J by 4 bases; unmatched bases: 3. CDR1 and CDR2 (germline): LNHDA, SQIVND (reference sequence). CDR3 residues: CASSMGQPYEQYF. DNA of the CDR3: TGTGCCAGTAGTATGGGACAGCCATACGAGCAGTACTTC.

The chain combines TRBV6-8 with TRBJ1-6, with D perhaps TRBD1 (6 bases). Looked up from germline, CDR1 is MNHGY and CDR2 is SAAAGT. V shed 0 bases and J shed 8 bases, with 14 bases lying between them. The CDR3 consists of 16 residues. In DNA, the CDR3 is TGTGCCAGCAGTTACTCTAAAGGGGGGGGGCATTCACCCCTCCACTTT. Translation gives CASSYSKGGGHSPLHF.

V usage is TRBV9 and J usage is TRBJ2-4; D unresolved. This CDR3 has 13 amino acids. Trimming stripped 6 bases from V and 2 bases from J, with 9 bases between. CDR1 and CDR2 from the germline V gene are SGDLS and YYNGEE. The CDR3 sequence is CASIGRTKNIQYF. For the CDR3, the DNA is TGTGCCAGCATTGGAAGGACCAAAAACATTCAGTACTTC.